Each of the 11 T cell receptor beta chains below was sequenced from the same sample in a study of T-cell reconstitution after alpha-beta-depleted transplantation in children. Unique molecular identifiers were built into the TCRbeta library. TCRdb reprocessed the PCR reads via MiXCR and lists one record per CDR3 protein. This sample has approximately 630,000 distinct CDR3 sequences, with roughly 13% found just once. The starting material was PBMCs, obtained before TCRalphabeta/CD19-depleted stem cell transplant. The source is a girl aged 2 to 9 with congenital amegakaryocytic thrombocytopenia, due to receive a stem cell transplant.

Details on this clonotype: Just one base apart from a much larger clone, this may be a read error. It is likely a read error, because the conserved phenylalanine at the end of the CDR3 is missing. The rearrangement links TRBV18 to TRBJ1-6; 9 nucleotides line up with TRBD1. CDR3 size: 15 residues. Unmatched junction bases numbered 7, after V lost 6 bases and J lost 7 bases. CDR1 and CDR2 (germline): KGHSH, LQKENI. CDR3 protein: CASSPDRGDNSPLHY. DNA for the CDR3: TGTGCCAGCTCTCCGGACAGGGGAGACAATTCACCCCTCCACTAT.

In this sample, this clonotype turned up many times. This chain joins TRBV12-3 or TRBV12-4 and TRBJ2-7, with D perhaps given as TRBD1 or TRBD2 (5 bases each). V was shortened by 5 bases and J by 6 bases, with 20 bases between the two germline ends. This CDR3 comprises 15 residues. Written as DNA, the CDR3 is TGTGCCAGCAGTCTCTTTGGGGGAACCTTGAGCGAGCAGTACTTC. Amino acids: CASSLFGGTLSEQYF.

V is TRBV15 and J is TRBJ2-1, with D perhaps TRBD2 (7 bases). The germline V gene encodes CDR1 LNHNV and CDR2 YYDKDF (reference sequence). Between the trimmed V and J ends, which lost 3 bases and 6 bases, there was a span of 21 bases. The length of the CDR3 is 17 residues. The CDR3 sequence: CATSSQGGGQVGNEQFF. The CDR3 nucleotides are TGTGCCACCAGCAGCCAAGGGGGGGGGCAGGTGGGCAATGAGCAGTTCTTC.

This clonotype came up many times. This sequence joins TRBV7-9 and TRBJ2-1; possible D gene TRBD2, 5 bases. CDR1 and CDR2 (germline): SEHNR, FQNEAQ (reference sequence). V was cut by 2 bases and J by 6 bases, with 8 bases left in between. The CDR3 consists of 13 residues. Here the CDR3 DNA reads TGTGCCAGCAGCTTAACGGGAATCAATGAGCAGTTCTTC. Translating it yields CASSLTGINEQFF.

The chain links TRBV20-1 to TRBJ2-7, with TRBD1 identical over 7 bases. The CDR3 contains 14 residues. Losses at the gene ends were 4 bases for V and 3 bases for J; bases not matched to a gene: 9. Germline assignment: CDR1 DFQATT and CDR2 SNEGSKA (reference sequence). The CDR3 spells CSATSRGINYEQYF. The CDR3 nucleotides read TGCAGTGCTACCAGCAGGGGGATAAACTACGAGCAGTACTTC.

The CDR3 bases are TGTGCCAGCAGTGAGGTTAATACGCAGTATTTT. As protein: CASSEVNTQYF. This rearrangement joins TRBV25-1 to TRBJ2-3, with D unclear. The CDR3 is made up of 11 amino acids. Trimming took off 3 bases at V and 7 bases at J, with 5 bases between the two ends. CDR1 is MGHDK and CDR2 is SYGVNS in the germline V gene. Full variable domain (missing parts from reference TRBV25-1 and TRBJ2-3): EADIYQTPRYLVIGTGKKITLECSQTMGHDKMYWYQQDPGMELHLIHYSYGVNSTEKGDLSSESTVSRIRTEHFPLTLESARPSHTSQYLCASSEVNTQYFGPGTRLTVL.

This clonotype showed up many times. V gene TRBV20-1 combines with J gene TRBJ2-3, with D uncertain. V lost 0 bases to trimming and J lost 2 bases, with 12 bases between them. CDR1 and CDR2 (germline): DFQATT, SNEGSKA (reference sequence). This CDR3 region has 15 residues. For the CDR3, the DNA is TGCAGTGCTAGAGATCTGCTAGGGAACACAGATACGCAGTATTTT. This translates into CSARDLLGNTDTQYF.

This clonotype showed up many times. J is TRBJ2-1 and V is TRBV20-1; no clear D gene. Germline CDR1 is DFQATT and CDR2 is SNEGSKA (reference sequence). V was clipped by 4 bases and J by 6 bases, with 13 bases between them. The CDR3 runs to 13 residues. In nucleotides, the CDR3 is TGCAGTGCTACCCCCGATTTTGGCAATGAGCAGTTCTTC. It encodes CSATPDFGNEQFF.

This chain links TRBV20-1 with TRBJ2-2, with 13 bases matching TRBD2. Per the germline V gene, CDR1 is DFQATT and CDR2 is SNEGSKA (reference sequence). V lost 1 base and J lost 4; bases outside the gene matches: 3. The CDR3 runs 16 residues. CDR3 in DNA: TGCAGTGCTAGAGCGGGACTAGCGGGACCCACCGGGGAGCTGTTTTTT. The encoded protein is CSARAGLAGPTGELFF.

This clonotype was observed many times. The chain is built from TRBV27 and TRBJ1-5; D unresolved. Between the trimmed V and J ends, which lost 2 bases and 5 bases, there was a span of 7 bases. Germline V gene data show CDR1 as MNHEY and CDR2 as SMNVEV (reference sequence). This CDR3 is built from 13 residues. DNA for the CDR3: TGTGCCAGCAGTTTAGGATTCGATCAGCCCCAGCATTTT. Its translation is CASSLGFDQPQHF.

The V call is TRBV20-1, the J call TRBJ2-3; 7 positions agree with TRBD2. CDR1 is DFQATT, CDR2 SNEGSKA, per germline (reference sequence). The ends lost 2 bases at V and 0 bases at J; junction bases unmatched: 5. The CDR3 loop spans 15 amino acids. CDR3 bases: TGCAGTGCTAGACCCCTAGCGGTTAGCACAGATACGCAGTATTTT. This gives the protein CSARPLAVSTDTQYF.